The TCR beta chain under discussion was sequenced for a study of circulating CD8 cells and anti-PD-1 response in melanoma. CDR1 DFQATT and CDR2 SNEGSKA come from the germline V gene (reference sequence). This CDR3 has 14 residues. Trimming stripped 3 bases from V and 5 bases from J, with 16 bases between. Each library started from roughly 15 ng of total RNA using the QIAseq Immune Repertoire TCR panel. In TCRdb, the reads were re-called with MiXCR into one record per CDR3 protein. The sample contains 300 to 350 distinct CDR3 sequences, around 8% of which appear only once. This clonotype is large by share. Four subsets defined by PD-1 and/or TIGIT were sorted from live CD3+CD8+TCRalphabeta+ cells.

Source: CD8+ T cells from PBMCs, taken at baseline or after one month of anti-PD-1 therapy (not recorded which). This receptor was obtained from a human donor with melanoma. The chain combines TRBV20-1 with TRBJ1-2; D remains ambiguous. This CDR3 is CSASPLGTAYGYTF. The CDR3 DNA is TGCAGTGCTAGTCCCCTCGGCACGGCTTATGGCTACACCTTC.